What follows describes a single T cell receptor (beta chain). Germline loops: CDR1 SEHNR, CDR2 FQNEAQ (reference sequence). Trimming shortened V by 5 bases and J by 4 bases, and 20 bases separated the two germline ends. CDR3 length: 16 amino acids. Several immunoSEQ plates received, in even portions, the genomic DNA of each subset. The repertoire was sequenced with immunoSEQ multiplex PCR; TCRdb's copy has only in-frame clones and lacks some. The repertoire holds about a million clones, roughly 72% seen once, with approximately 1.5% in the top ten. This sample stems from a study of shared clonotypes between healthy human individuals.

The chain has TRBV7-9 and TRBJ2-5, with D possibly TRBD1 on 6 matching bases. The TCR originated in a man aged 18 to 30 in good health. Sequenced: memory CD4+ T cells sorted from blood. Subset indicated: CD45RA-negative fraction. For the CDR3, the DNA is TGTGCCAGCAGCCAACTACAGGGCCTACTACGAGAGACCCAGTACTTC. This encodes CASSQLQGLLRETQYF.